This T cell receptor beta chain was retrieved from a study of T cells expressing NK-cell markers. The study, taken as a whole, reports: Whether expanded NKG2C-expressing T cell clones recognize HCMV is unknown.

Comment on this clonotype: The antigen is unknown.

TCRdb reprocessed the 5' RACE reads; each CDR3 protein has one entry and no DNA is given. Its listing shows about 390,000 distinct CDR3 sequences. CDR1 and CDR2 from the germline V gene are MDHEN and SYDVKM. This CDR3 comprises 15 residues. The receptor was isolated from a woman aged 50 to 60 in good health. The sample was blood T cells: a sorted CD56 or NKG2C T cell subset, CD4+ or CD8+ T cells, or bulk PBMC T cells (not recorded which). This rearrangement joins TRBV28 to TRBJ2-1; TCRdb's D gene call, TRBD1, goes unchecked for lack of DNA. The CDR3 loop is CASSWGGAVHNEQFF. The entire variable domain, with the rest obtained from reference TRBV28 and TRBJ2-1, is as follows: DVKVTQSSRYLVKRTGEKVFLECVQDMDHENMFWYRQDPGLGLRLIYFSYDVKMKEKGDIPEGYSVSREKKERFSLILESASTNQTSMYLCASSWGGAVHNEQFFGPGTRLTVL.